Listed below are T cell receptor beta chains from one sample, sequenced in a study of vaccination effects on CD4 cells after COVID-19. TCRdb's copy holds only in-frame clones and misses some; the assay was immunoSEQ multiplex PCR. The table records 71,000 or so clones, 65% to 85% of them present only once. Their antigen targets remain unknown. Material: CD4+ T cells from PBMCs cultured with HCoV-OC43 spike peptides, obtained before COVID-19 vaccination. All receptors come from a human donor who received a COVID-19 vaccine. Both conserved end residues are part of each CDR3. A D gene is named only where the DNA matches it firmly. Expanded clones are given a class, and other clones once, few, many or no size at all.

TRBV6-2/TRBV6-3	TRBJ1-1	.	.	CASSPSQGSTEAFF	TGTGCCAGCAGTCCCTCACAGGGAAGCACTGAAGCTTTCTTT
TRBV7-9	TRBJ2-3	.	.	CASSLVVSFTDTQYF	TGTGCCAGCAGCTTAGTGGTCTCCTTCACAGATACGCAGTATTTT
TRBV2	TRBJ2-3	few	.	CASSEGTEWEYF	TGTGCCAGCAGTGAAGGTACTGAGTGGGAGTATTTT
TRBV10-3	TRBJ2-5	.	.	CAISGRSEETQYF	TGTGCCATCAGTGGACGATCGGAGGAGACCCAGTACTTC
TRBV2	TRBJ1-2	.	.	CASSGTLDEVGYTF	TGTGCCAGCAGTGGGACACTGGACGAGGTTGGCTACACCTTC
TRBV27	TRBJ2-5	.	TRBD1	CASRGQGSPDQYF	TGTGCCAGCAGAGGACAGGGGTCCCCAGACCAGTACTTC
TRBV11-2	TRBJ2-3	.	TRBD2	CASRTLAGGPDTQYF	TGTGCCAGCAGAACCCTAGCGGGGGGGCCAGATACGCAGTATTTT
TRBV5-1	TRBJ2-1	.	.	CASSLVLADNEQFF	TGCGCCAGCAGCTTGGTTTTAGCGGACAATGAGCAGTTCTTC
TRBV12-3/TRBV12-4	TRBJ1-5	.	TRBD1	CASSTQGFQPQHF	TGTGCCAGCAGTACACAGGGGTTTCAGCCCCAGCATTTT
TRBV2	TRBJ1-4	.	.	CASRSMEATNEKLFF	TGTGCCAGCAGAAGCATGGAGGCAACTAATGAAAAACTGTTTTTT
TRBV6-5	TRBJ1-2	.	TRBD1	CASSSTGGAGYGYTF	TGTGCCAGCAGTAGCACAGGGGGCGCAGGCTATGGCTACACCTTC
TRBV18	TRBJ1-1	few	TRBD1	CASSGQGTNTEAFF	TGTGCCAGCTCAGGACAGGGGACGAACACTGAAGCTTTCTTT
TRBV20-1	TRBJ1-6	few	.	CSASGQPGSPLHF	TGCAGTGCTAGTGGACAGCCAGGGTCACCCCTCCACTTT
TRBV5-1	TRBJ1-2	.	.	CASSSGTGSHYGYTF	TGCGCCAGCAGCTCCGGAACAGGGTCGCACTATGGCTACACCTTC
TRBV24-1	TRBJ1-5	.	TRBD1	CATSDGQAMSNQPQHF	TGTGCCACCAGTGACGGACAGGCTATGAGCAATCAGCCCCAGCATTTT
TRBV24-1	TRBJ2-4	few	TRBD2	CATSDGSGDSAKNIQYF	TGTGCCACCAGTGATGGTAGCGGGGATTCAGCCAAAAACATTCAGTACTTC
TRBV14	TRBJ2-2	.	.	CASSAILTGELFF	TGTGCCAGCAGCGCGATACTCACCGGGGAGCTGTTTTTT
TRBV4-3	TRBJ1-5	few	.	CASSQVRFGNQPQHF	TGCGCCAGCAGCCAAGTACGGTTCGGCAATCAGCCCCAGCATTTT
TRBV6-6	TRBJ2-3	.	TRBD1	CASSYSGQFTDTQYF	TGTGCCAGCAGTTATTCGGGACAGTTCACAGATACGCAGTATTTT
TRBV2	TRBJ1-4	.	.	CASSVVRRQTNEKLFF	TGTGCCAGCAGTGTAGTTCGGCGACAGACTAATGAAAAACTGTTTTTT
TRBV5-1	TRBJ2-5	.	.	CASSLAVETQYF	TGCGCCAGCAGCTTGGCCGTGGAGACCCAGTACTTC
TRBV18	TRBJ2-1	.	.	CASSLSRAPRGNEQFF	TGTGCCAGCTCACTAAGCAGGGCCCCAAGGGGCAATGAGCAGTTCTTC
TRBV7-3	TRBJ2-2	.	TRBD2	CASSSGGGGRNTGELFF	TGTGCCAGCAGCTCGGGAGGCGGGGGGAGGAACACCGGGGAGCTGTTTTTT
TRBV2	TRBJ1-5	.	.	CASRDSNQPQHF	TGTGCCAGCAGAGACAGTAATCAGCCCCAGCATTTT